This TCR beta chain originates from a study of T cell repertoires in ileal Crohn's disease (dated by TCRdb to the late 2010s). For the wider study: The median duration of disease was around 8 years, and at the time of surgery around 36% of patients were active smokers. All patients had surgery for a complication: stricturing disease in around 60% and penetrating disease in roughly 40%. Roughly half of the patients were given postoperative therapy, with 18 on anti-TNF agents and roughly twelve on thiopurines. TCR repertoire analysis was performed in some 60 Crohn's disease patients drawn from a prospective multicentre cohort. Running in parallel with the study was a multicentre cohort set up to find predictors of early endoscopic recurrence following ileocolonic resection. A Rutgeerts score higher than i0 was the definition used for endoscopic postoperative recurrence. A total of roughly 170 mucosal samples from approximately 57 patients were sequenced, collected from several sites on the surgical specimen as well as at postoperative endoscopy. The investigation overall reported the following: More high-frequency clones were carried by sorted CD8 T cells than by CD4 T cells, suggesting that mucosal expansions were mainly CD8. Endoscopic recurrence was linked to a higher percentage of high-frequency clones at surgery, and recurrence occurred in every patient whose clonality exceeded 26.8% (18/57). Patients who were active smokers at surgery had a significantly higher proportion of clonal expansions than non-smokers (roughly 24% vs 19%, p=0.02). Mucosal CD4 and CD8 T cells were sorted and sequenced only in a subgroup of patients, the size of which was not stated.

Eligible patients were adults with ileal or ileocolonic Crohn's disease who had an indication for ileocolonic resection. Whole ileal mucosal biopsies were stored frozen at -80°C before DNA extraction. Genomic DNA was extracted from frozen whole biopsies using a TRizol-based method and was quantified with a NanoDrop 2000 spectrophotometer. The V end loses 5 bases and the J end loses 1 base, and a stretch of 9 bases separates them. From a lookup of the germline V gene, CDR1 and CDR2 are MDHEN and SYDVKM. The CDR3 goes from the cysteine to the phenylalanine over 13 residues. Of all the DNA, just the CDR3 is kept, 39 bases in frame from base 1. Approximately 550 nanograms of biopsy DNA per sample were submitted for commercial TCRB immunosequencing. A two-step, amplification bias-controlled multiplex PCR was used by Adaptive Biotechnology to amplify CDR3 regions from genomic DNA. Primers for every V and J gene segment were used in the first PCR, and barcodes and Illumina adapters were added in the second PCR. CDR3 libraries were sequenced on an Illumina instrument. The paper's processing steps were these. The analysis drew on both the pipelines supplied by the vendor and custom analysis of the raw data in R/Bioconductor running R version 3.3.0. Clonality, ranging from 0 to 1, was calculated as the inverse of the normalised Shannon entropy of all productive clones. High-frequency clones were defined as the share of the repertoire taken up by the top 100 clones, keeping only clones that passed a 95% confidence test. Repertoire diversity was measured with the Simpson index, and overlap between samples was measured with the Morisita-Horn index. The immuneACCESS repertoire file appears here via TCRdb, limited to in-frame rearrangements. These files lack a portion of the clones; in checked studies, under half of the deficit traces to unresolved V genes, and the cause of the others is not known. D and trimming come from the DNA, and the V and J calls and clone size come from that table. This sample holds about 15,000 clones; 60% were observed only once. Clones ranked in the top ten supply approximately 7% of the sample.

About this clone: Its antigen is still unknown. The record has no base qualities; no much larger clone is one base away.

The specimen was ileal tissue. The clonotype was recovered from an adult with Crohn's disease. This chain joins TRBV28 to TRBJ2-7; a tentative D call is TRBD1 (5 bases match). The DNA sequence follows: TGTGCCAGCAGTACGACAGAGTCCTACGAGCAGTACTTC. This codes for CASSTTESYEQYF.